This T cell receptor beta chain was documented in a study of cytomegalovirus exposure and HLA in healthy donors (dated by TCRdb to 2016 to 2017). Background on the whole study: According to a later analysis, the 120 or so validation repertoires were produced on the same platform as the 600 to 850 repertoires of the first cohort. The study was designed to test whether signatures of past pathogen exposure could be identified by cataloging public T cell receptors. High-throughput TCR immunosequencing, statistical association of individual TCRs with disease status, and machine learning were combined to predict cytomegalovirus infection status. Besides the first cohort of around 700 subjects, a separate validation cohort made up of over 100 different subjects was used. Study-level results and caveats: Subsequent analysis determined that TCRs grouped into clusters in the first cohort also showed a tendency toward co-occurrence across the 120 or so validation repertoires, and roughly 95% of cluster scores exceeded 0. According to the authors, the approach could potentially be generalized to other disease states and immunological phenotypes. While some public TCRs were present in many individuals, most TCR sequences turned up only very rarely across donors. The classifier was reported to diagnose cytomegalovirus status with high specificity and sensitivity in both the original cohort and the validation cohort. The validation cohort had no HLA typing available for a later analysis, so co-occurrence within that cohort was assessed over all 120 or so repertoires. In vitro tests confirmed that a few of the cytomegalovirus-associated TCR beta chains recognize cytomegalovirus antigens. In the study, some 160 TCR beta chains were listed as associated with cytomegalovirus.

Libraries were built with the immunoSEQ multiplex PCR assay. The study's own analysis went as follows. A statistical classification framework was built to diagnose cytomegalovirus status from the catalog of TCR beta chain sequences. The clones in this table, taken by TCRdb from immuneACCESS, are in-frame only. Not every clone is retained; where verified, under half of the shortfall comes from an unresolved V gene, and the cause of the rest is unknown. That table furnishes V, J and clone size, whereas the DNA furnished D and trimming. This sample lists about 310,000 clones; roughly 90% were detected once. The ten largest clones capture around 0.88% of the sample. V is shortened by 0 bases, J by 5 bases, and the region joining them spans 9 bases. CDR1 and CDR2, looked up from the germline V gene, are SGHDT and YYEEEE. The CDR3 measures 14 amino acids from cysteine to phenylalanine. Of all the DNA, just the CDR3 is kept, 42 bases in frame from base 1.

Remarks on this clone: This receptor's antigen is unknown. The sample holds no much larger clone one base away, and base qualities are not on file.

Donors formed part of the validation cohort, which comprised some 120 subjects and was distinct from the first cohort of several hundred subjects. The sequenced sample was PBMCs. Recombination linked TRBV5-6 to TRBJ1-5; TRBD1 might be the D gene, on 5 matching bases. This receptor was taken from a man in his thirties or forties in good health and CMV-seronegative. The DNA reads TGTGCCAGCAGCTTGGCAGGGTCAGATCAGCCCCAGCATTTT. Its amino acids are CASSLAGSDQPQHF.